The 9 T cell receptor beta chains below come from one sample, sequenced in a study of PD-1 blockade in classical Hodgkin lymphoma. Method: immunoSEQ multiplex PCR; TCRdb's copy keeps in-frame clones and lacks some. This sample has more than 12,000 clones, with 65% to 85% found just once. Brentuximab vedotin exposure varied among the patients, all of whom had relapsed after autologous stem cell transplantation. This sample comprised peripheral blood mononuclear cells (PBMCs), obtained before the second cycle of nivolumab. The receptors were sampled from a human donor with classical Hodgkin lymphoma.

This chain links TRBV10-2 with TRBJ2-1; possibly TRBD2 for D (6 bases). V shed 6 bases and J shed 5 bases, with 23 bases lying between them. Looked up from germline, CDR1 is WSHSY and CDR2 is SAAADI. The CDR3 consists of 17 residues. The CDR3 reads CASSNGTFRQGDNEQFF. CDR3 in DNA: TGCGCCAGCAGCAATGGGACTTTTCGGCAGGGCGACAATGAGCAGTTCTTC.

V usage is TRBV30 and J usage is TRBJ1-1; D is possibly TRBD1 (5 bases). V lost 2 bases to trimming and J lost 1 base, with 11 bases between them. The CDR3 has 14 residues. CDR1 and CDR2 (germline): GTSNPN, SVGIG (reference sequence). The CDR3: CAWSKGQTNTEAFF. The CDR3 coding sequence is TGTGCCTGGAGTAAAGGACAAACGAACACTGAAGCTTTCTTT.

The chain combines TRBV29-1 with TRBJ1-1, with D unclear. Germline V CDR1 and CDR2: SQVTM, ANQGSEA. Trimming left V 7 bases short and J 1 base short, with 16 bases between. The CDR3 has 14 residues. The DNA for the CDR3 is TGCAGCGCCCTCTTCAAGGGAGGGAACACTGAAGCTTTCTTT. Its protein product is CSALFKGGNTEAFF.

This chain joins TRBV2 and TRBJ1-2; D is uncertain. The CDR3 runs 11 residues. V lost 1 base and J lost 6, with 3 bases in between. From germline, CDR1 is SNHLY and CDR2 FYNNEI. The CDR3 nucleotides are TGTGCCAGCAGTGAAGGGAATGGCTACACCTTC. Translating it yields CASSEGNGYTF.

This clone was observed a handful of times. V gene TRBV27 combines with J gene TRBJ1-1; no clear D gene. This CDR3 is 14 amino acids long. CDR1 and CDR2 (germline): MNHEY, SMNVEV (reference sequence). Trimming took 4 bases from V and 5 from J, leaving 14 bases between them. The CDR3: CASSSPTGATEAFF. The CDR3 DNA reads TGTGCCAGCAGTTCCCCGACGGGCGCAACTGAAGCTTTCTTT.

J is TRBJ1-1 and V is TRBV27, with TRBD1 identical over 10 bases. Looked up from germline, CDR1 is MNHEY and CDR2 is SMNVEV (reference sequence). Trimming at V came to 5 bases and at J to 4 bases, leaving 7 bases not matched to a gene. This CDR3 is 15 amino acids long. CDR3 amino acids: CASSTRQGAGTEAFF. CDR3 sequence (DNA): TGTGCCAGCAGTACTCGACAGGGGGCGGGCACTGAAGCTTTCTTT.

The chain combines TRBV2 with TRBJ1-6; D not certain. V lost 6 bases and J lost 4, with 16 bases in between. This CDR3 is 16 amino acids long. Germline CDR1 and CDR2: SNHLY and FYNNEI. CDR3 bases: TGTGCCAGCAGAACATTGACCGGAGCATATAATTCACCCCTCCACTTT. Residues: CASRTLTGAYNSPLHF.

CDR3 in DNA: TGTGCCAGTAGTATAGGAAGGGAGTACAATTCACCCCTCCACTTT. As protein: CASSIGREYNSPLHF. The chain carries TRBV19 and TRBJ1-6; no clear D. The CDR3 is 15 amino acids. The germline V and J ends were trimmed by 1 base and 7 bases, with 11 bases remaining between them. Per the germline V gene, CDR1 is LNHDA and CDR2 is SQIVND (reference sequence).

The chain couples TRBV7-8 to TRBJ1-5; TRBD1 agrees at 8 bases. J was trimmed by 1 base and V by 5 bases; bases with no gene match: 7. The CDR3 spans 16 residues. CDR1 is SGHVS, CDR2 FQNEAQ, per germline. The CDR3 region is CASSIRQGTSNQPQHF. CDR3 nucleotide sequence: TGTGCCAGCAGCATAAGACAGGGGACGAGCAATCAGCCCCAGCATTTT.